A single sample gave rise to the 18 T cell receptor beta chains below, sequenced in a study of control samples from healthy donors and cancer patients. Data came from immunoSEQ multiplex PCR; TCRdb stores just in-frame clones and leaves some out. The profile shows 110,000 to 150,000 clones, roughly 90% of them singletons. The sample consisted of blood. These receptors were collected from a man aged 25-45 years in good health.

The chain carries TRBV20-1 and TRBJ2-1; no firm D call. Per germline, CDR1 DFQATT and CDR2 SNEGSKA (reference sequence). The CDR3 runs to 10 residues. The V and J ends lost 1 base and 10 bases respectively, with 5 bases between them. The CDR3 region is CSARVGEQFF. For the CDR3, the DNA is TGCAGTGCTAGAGTAGGAGAGCAGTTCTTC.

This rearrangement joins TRBV5-5 to TRBJ2-6, with D tentatively TRBD1 (5 bases). The CDR3 loop spans 15 amino acids. Per germline, CDR1 SGHKS and CDR2 YYEKEE (reference sequence). V dropped 2 bases and J dropped 3 bases, with 9 bases sitting between them. This chain's CDR3 is CASSFQGGGANVLTF. For the CDR3, the DNA is TGTGCCAGCAGCTTCCAGGGTGGTGGGGCCAACGTCCTGACTTTC.

The gene calls are TRBV6-2 or TRBV6-3 and TRBJ1-3; D gene uncertain. The CDR3 totals 13 residues. Trimming stripped 0 bases from V and 4 bases from J, with 4 bases between. CDR1 is MNHEY and CDR2 is SVGEGT in the germline V gene. The CDR3 loop is CASSYSEGNTIYF. CDR3 nucleotide sequence: TGTGCCAGCAGTTACTCTGAGGGAAACACCATATATTTT.

About this clone itself: A junction boundary mismatches the germline segment, possibly from a read error. This rearrangement joins TRBV30 to TRBJ2-7; TRBD1 matches 7 bases. The CDR3 spans 11 residues. Germline V gene data show CDR1 as GTSNPN and CDR2 as SVGIG (reference sequence). The CDR3 spells CAWSETGLLSF. DNA for the CDR3: TGTGCCTGGAGCGAGACAGGGCTCCTGTCCTTC.

V and J are TRBV18 and TRBJ1-1, with 7 bases lining up with TRBD1. The CDR3 loop spans 15 amino acids. The germline V gene encodes CDR1 KGHSH and CDR2 LQKENI. After removal of 1 base from V and 1 base from J, the junction contained 3 bases not matched to a gene. The CDR3 DNA is TGTGCCAGCTCACCACAAGGACAGGCGAACACTGAAGCTTTCTTT. This gives the protein CASSPQGQANTEAFF.

The CDR3 DNA reads as TGTGCCAGCAGCTCGCGAAGCGGGGCTTCCACATGGAATGAGCAGTTCTTC. It translates to CASSSRSGASTWNEQFF. This chain joins TRBV7-6 and TRBJ2-1, with 7 nucleotides matching TRBD2. After removal of 4 bases from V and 7 bases from J, the junction contained 16 bases not matched to a gene. This CDR3 is 17 amino acids long. Germline lookup yields CDR1 SGHVS and CDR2 FNYEAQ. Filled out from reference TRBV7-6 and TRBJ2-1, the complete variable domain reads GAGVSQSPRYKVTKRGQDVALRCDPISGHVSLYWYRQALGQGPEFLTYFNYEAQQDKSGLPNDRFSAERPEGSISTLTIQRTEQRDSAMYRCASSSRSGASTWNEQFFGPGTRLTVL.

The chain carries TRBV6-5 and TRBJ2-7; the D gene is possibly TRBD1 (7 bases). Trimming pared 2 bases from V and 2 bases from J, leaving 10 bases between. The germline CDR1 and CDR2 sequences are MNHEY and SVGAGI. The CDR3 spans 14 residues. CDR3 nucleotides: TGTGCCAGCAGTTACCGCGGGACAGCCTACGAGCAGTACTTC. Translated, it gives CASSYRGTAYEQYF.

The chain employs TRBV9 and TRBJ2-3; tentative D call: TRBD2 (5 bases). Germline-derived CDR1 and CDR2 are SGDLS and YYNGEE. The ends were cut back, 4 bases at V and 2 bases at J, with 20 bases in the middle. The CDR3 loop spans 17 amino acids. This chain's CDR3 is CASSTQVGEPLTDTQYF. The CDR3, as DNA: TGTGCCAGCAGCACGCAAGTTGGGGAGCCGCTCACAGATACGCAGTATTTT.

About this clone: In the same sample, other DNA sequences code for this CDR3. V is TRBV6-1 and J is TRBJ2-3, with 12 bases matching TRBD2. This CDR3 spans 15 amino acids. Looked up from germline, CDR1 is MNHNS and CDR2 is SASEGT. V was pared by 2 bases and J by 4 bases, with 1 base of the junction left unmatched. CDR3 region: CASSELAGGPDTQYF. CDR3 in DNA: TGTGCCAGCAGTGAACTAGCGGGGGGGCCAGATACGCAGTATTTT.

The V gene is TRBV9, the J gene TRBJ1-1; TRBD1 matches at 9 bases. Germline CDR1 is SGDLS and CDR2 is YYNGEE. The J segment lost 0 bases and the V segment lost 4 bases, leaving 13 bases of the junction unmatched. This CDR3 has 18 residues. The CDR3 loop is CASSLRGGTGTLNTEAFF. The CDR3 coding sequence is TGTGCCAGCAGCTTAAGGGGGGGGACAGGGACCCTGAACACTGAAGCTTTCTTT.

This rearrangement joins TRBV19 to TRBJ1-1, with 8 bases matching TRBD1. Germline-derived CDR1 and CDR2 are LNHDA and SQIVND (reference sequence). V shed 9 bases and J 1 base; nucleotides not matched to a gene: 16. The CDR3 spans 17 residues. The CDR3: CASTTGDGQPGNTEAFF. The CDR3, as DNA: TGTGCCAGCACGACAGGGGACGGTCAACCGGGGAACACTGAAGCTTTCTTT. Looking up the rest from reference TRBV19 and TRBJ1-1 gives the full variable domain: DGGITQSPKYLFRKEGQNVTLSCEQNLNHDAMYWYRQDPGQGLRLIYYSQIVNDFQKGDIAEGYSVSREKKESFPLTVTSAQKNPTAFYLCASTTGDGQPGNTEAFFGQGTRLTVV.

V and J are TRBV19 and TRBJ2-3; D perhaps matches TRBD1 (6 bases). Trimming stripped 4 bases from V and 0 bases from J, with 8 bases between. Germline CDR1 is LNHDA and CDR2 is SQIVND (reference sequence). This CDR3 contains 14 residues. CDR3 amino acids: CASSKQGSTDTQYF. CDR3 nucleotide sequence: TGTGCCAGTAGTAAACAGGGTAGCACAGATACGCAGTATTTT.

The rearrangement joins TRBV7-3 to TRBJ2-3, with 7 bases identical to TRBD2. The V gene's germline CDR1 is SGHTA and CDR2 FQGTGA. Trimming took 5 bases from V and 2 from J; bases not matched to a gene: 10. The length of the CDR3 is 16 residues. In DNA form, the CDR3 reads TGTGCCAGCAGCCCCGAAGGACTAGGTTTCACAGATACGCAGTATTTT. Amino acids: CASSPEGLGFTDTQYF.

This rearrangement joins TRBV4-1 to TRBJ1-1, with a tentative D call TRBD1 (6 bases). V lost 0 bases to trimming and J lost 2 bases, with 10 bases between them. Germline values: CDR1 MGHRA, CDR2 YSYEKL. This CDR3 has 15 residues. The CDR3 here is CASSQDGQLNTEAFF. CDR3 DNA: TGCGCCAGCAGCCAAGATGGACAGTTAAACACTGAAGCTTTCTTT.

This clone turned up a few times. The chain has TRBV2 and TRBJ2-6; possible D gene TRBD2, 5 bases. This CDR3 is 14 amino acids long. V was trimmed by 6 bases and J by 0 bases, leaving 6 bases between them. Germline CDR1 reads SNHLY; CDR2 reads FYNNEI. This chain's CDR3 is CASSGDSGANVLTF. The CDR3 DNA reads as TGTGCCAGCAGCGGGGACTCTGGGGCCAACGTCCTGACTTTC.

The V call is TRBV29-1, the J call TRBJ2-5; 10 nucleotides align to TRBD2. The V and J ends lost 1 base and 0 bases, in that order; junction bases with no gene match: 8. The germline CDR1 and CDR2 sequences are SQVTM and ANQGSEA. The CDR3 contains 17 residues. The CDR3: CSVEGQLAGLYQETQYF. CDR3 nucleotide sequence: TGCAGCGTTGAAGGGCAACTAGCGGGGCTGTACCAAGAGACCCAGTACTTC.

Remarks on this clone: The sample carries other DNA sequences with the same CDR3. The chain employs TRBV2 and TRBJ2-7, with 8 bases lining up with TRBD2. CDR3 length: 12 amino acids. Germline V CDR1 and CDR2: SNHLY, FYNNEI. After removal of 6 bases from V and 5 bases from J, the junction contained 3 bases not matched to a gene. The CDR3 DNA sequence: TGTGCCAGCAGGACGGGAGGGAACGAGCAGTACTTC. This encodes CASRTGGNEQYF.

The chain uses TRBV4-3 and TRBJ1-1, with D uncertain. CDR1 and CDR2 (germline): LGHNA, YSLEER. This CDR3 is built from 15 residues. V was clipped by 1 base and J by 1 base, with 10 bases between them. This chain's CDR3 is CASSQAWGRNTEAFF. The CDR3 DNA is TGCGCCAGCAGCCAAGCTTGGGGTAGGAACACTGAAGCTTTCTTT.